The 21 T cell receptor beta chains below were found in one sample sequenced in a study of Ad26.COV2.S vaccination and SARS-CoV-2 variants. Documented treatment: about 20 received Ad26.COV2.S at low or high dose, single or two shots; about five received placebo; per-sample allocation not given. Collection of samples fell on day 63 after the first vaccine or placebo injection. Clones were read by immunoSEQ multiplex PCR, and TCRdb kept only the in-frame ones, dropping some. Of about 350,000 clones in the sample, 88% were seen once. The specimen was peripheral blood, collected in a trial of Ad26.COV2.S vaccine versus placebo. The receptor source for this set is a person between 18 and 60 years old who received the Ad26.COV2.S COVID-19 vaccine or a placebo.

The V call is TRBV4-1, the J call TRBJ2-7; 7 bases agree with TRBD1. V lost 1 base to trimming and J lost 6 bases; unmatched junction nucleotides: 6. The CDR3 length is 14 residues. Germline V lookup: CDR1 MGHRA, CDR2 YSYEKL. The CDR3 protein is CASSQARQGTEQYF. The CDR3 DNA sequence: TGCGCCAGCAGCCAAGCGAGACAGGGTACCGAGCAGTACTTC.

The chain is built from TRBV5-4 and TRBJ1-6, with 7 bases matching TRBD1. The V segment lost 3 bases and the J segment 8 bases; nucleotides outside the gene matches: 8. Per the germline V gene, CDR1 is SGHNT and CDR2 is YYREEE (reference sequence). The length of the CDR3 is 15 residues. The CDR3 region is CASSYKGASDSPLHF. In DNA form, the CDR3 reads TGTGCCAGCAGCTATAAGGGGGCATCCGATTCACCCCTCCACTTT.

The rearrangement joins TRBV11-2 to TRBJ1-1, with a tentative D call TRBD1 (5 bases). V gave up 7 bases and J gave up 4 bases, with 13 bases separating them. Germline values: CDR1 SGHAT, CDR2 FQNNGV. The CDR3 has 13 amino acids. CDR3 region: CASTPQAPTEAFF. The CDR3 bases are TGTGCCAGCACCCCACAGGCGCCCACTGAAGCTTTCTTT.

This sequence joins TRBV6-6 and TRBJ2-2; D is undetermined. V gave up 6 bases and J gave up 5 bases, with 34 bases separating them. Germline CDR1 is MNHNY and CDR2 is SVGAGI (reference sequence). The CDR3 spans 21 residues. The DNA for the CDR3 is TGTGCCAGCAGCTTACCGTGGAAGGTTCCAAGTTACGTTTTCGGGACCGGGGAGCTGTTTTTT. Amino acid sequence: CASSLPWKVPSYVFGTGELFF.

CDR3 DNA: TGTGCCAGCAGTAGACAGTCCTTTGCCTACGAGCAGTACTTC. This codes for CASSRQSFAYEQYF. The chain has TRBV5-6 and TRBJ2-7; a weak D match, TRBD1 (5 bases). Germline assignment: CDR1 SGHDT and CDR2 YYEEEE. The CDR3 has 14 amino acids. V lost 5 bases and J 2 bases, leaving 14 bases between the germline ends.

With regard to this clone: Additional DNA sequences in this sample encode the identical CDR3. This chain connects TRBV29-1 to TRBJ1-2; D uncertain. V was pared by 7 bases and J by 2 bases, with 8 bases between. The germline gives CDR1 SQVTM, CDR2 ANQGSEA. The CDR3 has 11 residues. The CDR3 DNA is TGCAGCGCCGAACTCAACTATGGCTACACCTTC. This sequence encodes CSAELNYGYTF.

V gene TRBV5-8 combines with J gene TRBJ2-6; D uncertain. Germline assignment: CDR1 SGHTS and CDR2 YDEGEE. This CDR3 has 15 residues. V was pared by 3 bases and J by 3 bases, with 10 bases between. The CDR3, as DNA: TGTGCCAGCAGCTGGGGATTTGGTGGGGCCAACGTCCTGACTTTC. Encoded protein: CASSWGFGGANVLTF.

V gene TRBV19 combines with J gene TRBJ1-1, with D possibly being TRBD1 (5 bases). Per the germline V gene, CDR1 is LNHDA and CDR2 is SQIVND (reference sequence). The CDR3 is made up of 11 amino acids. The V end was cut by 4 bases, the J end by 8 bases, with 8 bases between. Here the CDR3 reads CASSNRLEAFF. The CDR3 DNA reads as TGTGCCAGTAGTAACAGGCTGGAAGCTTTCTTT.

V usage is TRBV2 and J usage is TRBJ1-2; D gene ambiguous. CDR1 SNHLY and CDR2 FYNNEI come from the germline V gene. The CDR3 is 12 amino acids. The V end lost 9 bases, the J end lost 7 bases, and 15 bases lay between the germline ends. The CDR3 region has the DNA TGTGCCAGAAATGAAGGGAACGCTGGCTACACCTTC. Residues: CARNEGNAGYTF.

The chain combines TRBV19 with TRBJ1-3; D remains ambiguous. This CDR3 region has 16 residues. Trimming stripped 5 bases from V and 2 bases from J, with 16 bases between. CDR1 LNHDA and CDR2 SQIVND come from the germline V gene (reference sequence). In nucleotides, the CDR3 is TGTGCCAGTAGTCCCGCCGCCCGTCGGGCTGGAAACACCATATATTTT. This translates into CASSPAARRAGNTIYF.

Notes on this clone: Germline and junction disagree at one end, which may indicate a read error. V gene TRBV18 combines with J gene TRBJ2-1, with no clear D. The CDR3 contains 13 residues. Germline V gene sequence: CDR1 KGHSH, CDR2 LQKENI. The CDR3 spells CASSPGTYDEQFF. CDR3 nucleotides: TGTGCCAGCTCTCCCGGTACCTACGATGAGCAGTTCTTC.

The chain couples TRBV5-1 to TRBJ2-7; the match to TRBD1 covers 9 bases. The CDR3 sequence is 15 residues long. V gave up 0 bases and J gave up 4 bases; unmatched junction bases: 5. The germline V gene has CDR1 SGHRS and CDR2 YFSETQ. CDR3 DNA sequence: TGCGCCAGCAGCTTGGGGGACAGGGAGACTTACGAGCAGTACTTC. Its translation: CASSLGDRETYEQYF.

This clone was recorded only once. The rearrangement links TRBV9 to TRBJ2-1, with 9 bases aligning to TRBD1. V dropped 3 bases and J dropped 4; count of bases not matched to a gene: 8. This CDR3 has 16 amino acids. The germline CDR1 and CDR2 sequences are SGDLS and YYNGEE. The CDR3 nucleotides are TGTGCCAGCAGCGCGAAGGGGACAGGGTATTACAATGAGCAGTTCTTC. This encodes CASSAKGTGYYNEQFF.

The chain couples TRBV12-5 to TRBJ1-1; D may be TRBD1 (6 bases). This CDR3 spans 14 amino acids. Per germline, CDR1 LGHNT and CDR2 FRNRAP. Trimming removed 6 bases from V and 3 bases from J, with 14 bases in between. CDR3 residues: CASGIGAGDTEAFF. As DNA, the CDR3 is TGTGCTAGTGGCATTGGGGCAGGGGACACTGAAGCTTTCTTT. Based on the CDR3 plus reference TRBV12-5 and TRBJ1-1, the full variable domain is DARVTQTPRHKVTEMGQEVTMRCQPILGHNTVFWYRQTMMQGLELLAYFRNRAPLDDSGMPKDRFSAEMPDATLATLKIQPSEPRDSAVYFCASGIGAGDTEAFFGQGTRLTVV.

The rearrangement joins TRBV4-1 to TRBJ1-1; D gene unclear. This CDR3 has 16 amino acids. Trimming removed 0 bases at V and 2 bases at J, with 13 bases between. Germline CDR1 MGHRA, CDR2 YSYEKL. CDR3 nucleotide sequence: TGCGCCAGCAGCCAAGATGCGGCCGGCAGAAACACTGAAGCTTTCTTT. It encodes CASSQDAAGRNTEAFF.

Here the CDR3 reads CASSQDILEGKGTEAFF. DNA of the CDR3: TGTGCCAGCAGCCAAGATATTTTGGAGGGGAAAGGCACTGAAGCTTTCTTT. The rearrangement links TRBV3-1 (or the pseudogene TRBV3-2) to TRBJ1-1, with D possibly matching TRBD1 (5 bases). Germline values: CDR1 LGHDT, CDR2 YNNKEL (reference sequence). This CDR3 is built from 17 residues. The V and J ends lost 0 bases and 4 bases respectively, with 18 bases between them.

The rearrangement uses TRBV5-6 and TRBJ1-2, with TRBD1 matching over 8 bases. This CDR3 is built from 15 residues. From germline, CDR1 is SGHDT and CDR2 YYEEEE. Trimming removed 5 bases from V and 2 bases from J; junction bases left unmatched: 8. Here the CDR3 reads CASSNKQGVNYGYTF. In nucleotides, the CDR3 is TGTGCCAGCAGTAATAAACAGGGGGTAAACTATGGCTACACCTTC.

The rearrangement links TRBV18 to TRBJ2-6; possibly TRBD1 for D (6 bases). The germline gives CDR1 KGHSH, CDR2 LQKENI. Deletions cut 3 bases from V and 0 bases from J, with 12 bases between. The CDR3 runs to 17 residues. In nucleotides, the CDR3 is TGTGCCAGCTCACCCCCCCAAGGGGGCTCTGGGGCCAACGTCCTGACTTTC. This sequence encodes CASSPPQGGSGANVLTF. The whole variable domain, remainder taken from reference TRBV18 and TRBJ2-6, is NAGVMQNPRHLVRRRGQEARLRCSPMKGHSHVYWYRQLPEEGLKFMVYLQKENIIDESGMPKERFSAEFPKEGPSILRIQQVVRGDSAAYFCASSPPQGGSGANVLTFGAGSRLTVL.

The V call is TRBV9, the J call TRBJ2-7; D call uncertain. Germline V gives CDR1 SGDLS, CDR2 YYNGEE. Trimming removed 0 bases at V and 0 bases at J, with 7 bases between. CDR3 size: 14 residues. CDR3 nucleotide sequence: TGTGCCAGCAGCGTAGAGGGCCCCTCCTACGAGCAGTACTTC. Translation: CASSVEGPSYEQYF. Together with reference TRBV9 and TRBJ2-7, the CDR3 gives the full variable domain: DSGVTQTPKHLITATGQRVTLRCSPRSGDLSVYWYQQSLDQGLQFLIQYYNGEERAKGNILERFSAQQFPDLHSELNLSSLELGDSALYFCASSVEGPSYEQYFGPGTRLTVT.

CDR3 DNA sequence: TGTGCCAGCAGCTTAGTCCCCTACAATGAGCAGTTCTTC. This codes for CASSLVPYNEQFF. V gene TRBV7-2 combines with J gene TRBJ2-1; D is undetermined. The CDR3 covers 13 residues. Looked up from germline, CDR1 is SGHTA and CDR2 is FQGNSA. V was cut by 1 base and J by 2 bases, with 3 bases left in between. The full variable domain, its missing parts supplied by reference TRBV7-2 and TRBJ2-1, is GAGVSQSPSNKVTEKGKDVELRCDPISGHTALYWYRQSLGQGLEFLIYFQGNSAPDKSGLPSDRFSAERTGGSVSTLTIQRTQQEDSAVYLCASSLVPYNEQFFGPGTRLTVL.

The chain links TRBV18 to TRBJ1-1; D is uncertain. This CDR3 is built from 11 residues. The ends were cut back, 4 bases at V and 8 bases at J, with 8 bases in the middle. The germline V gene has CDR1 KGHSH and CDR2 LQKENI. CDR3 DNA: TGTGCCAGCTCACTTCGAGAGGAAGCTTTCTTT. It codes for CASSLREEAFF. Looking up the rest from reference TRBV18 and TRBJ1-1 gives the full variable domain: NAGVMQNPRHLVRRRGQEARLRCSPMKGHSHVYWYRQLPEEGLKFMVYLQKENIIDESGMPKERFSAEFPKEGPSILRIQQVVRGDSAAYFCASSLREEAFFGQGTRLTVV.